This T cell receptor (beta chain) appears in the sequencing data of a study of regulatory T cells in long-lasting Graves disease. Through Arm-PCR of CDR3 regions and iRepertoire HTBI primers, TCR beta libraries were built. One entry per CDR3 protein, called by TCRdb with MiXCR from the multiplex PCR reads. Of 200,000 to 250,000 distinct CDR3 sequences in the sample, around 18% are singletons; the top ten hold approximately 20%. The sample's time point: newly diagnosed GD, antithyroid drugs for less than 3 months. From PBMCs, RNA was extracted and then used to make the TCR library. The CDR3 runs to 15 residues. Trimming shortened V by 6 bases and J by 2 bases, and 11 bases separated the two germline ends.

The J gene is TRBJ2-6, the V gene TRBV12-3 or TRBV12-4, with D possibly TRBD2 on 6 matching bases. The material was peripheral blood mononuclear cells (PBMCs), obtained at new diagnosis, from a patient treated with antithyroid drugs. This receptor was obtained from a female donor with Graves disease. The CDR3: CASSPEGPGANVLTF. The CDR3 DNA follows: TGTGCCAGCAGCCCGGAGGGGCCTGGGGCCAACGTCCTGACTTTC.